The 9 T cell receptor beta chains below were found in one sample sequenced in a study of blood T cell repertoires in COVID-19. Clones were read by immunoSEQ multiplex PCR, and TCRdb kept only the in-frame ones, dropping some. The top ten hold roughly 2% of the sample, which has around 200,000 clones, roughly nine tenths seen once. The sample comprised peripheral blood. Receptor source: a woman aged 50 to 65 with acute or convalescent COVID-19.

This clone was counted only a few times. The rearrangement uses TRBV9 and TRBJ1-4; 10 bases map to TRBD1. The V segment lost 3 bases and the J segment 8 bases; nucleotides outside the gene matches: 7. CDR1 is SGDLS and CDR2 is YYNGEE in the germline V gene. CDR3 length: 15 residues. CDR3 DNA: TGTGCCAGCAGCGCCACCGGGACAGGGGTCGAAAAACTGTTTTTT. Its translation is CASSATGTGVEKLFF.

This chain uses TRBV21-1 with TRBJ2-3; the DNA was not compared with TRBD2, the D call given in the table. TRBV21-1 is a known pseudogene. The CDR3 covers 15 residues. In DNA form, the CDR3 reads TGTGCCAGCAGGCCACTAGCCTCTAGCACAGATACGCAGTATTTT. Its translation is CASRPLASSTDTQYF.

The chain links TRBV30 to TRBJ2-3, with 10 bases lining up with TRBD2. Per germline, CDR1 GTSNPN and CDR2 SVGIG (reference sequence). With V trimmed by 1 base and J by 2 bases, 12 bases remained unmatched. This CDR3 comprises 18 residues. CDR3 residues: CAWSARGFSGGFTDTQYF. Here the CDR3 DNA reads TGTGCCTGGAGTGCCAGGGGGTTTAGCGGGGGGTTCACAGATACGCAGTATTTT. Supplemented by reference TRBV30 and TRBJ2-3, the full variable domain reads SQTIHQWPATLVQPVGSPLSLECTVEGTSNPNLYWYRQAAGRGLQLLFYSVGIGQISSEVPQNLSASRPQDRQFILSSKKLLLSDSGFYLCAWSARGFSGGFTDTQYFGPGTRLTVL.

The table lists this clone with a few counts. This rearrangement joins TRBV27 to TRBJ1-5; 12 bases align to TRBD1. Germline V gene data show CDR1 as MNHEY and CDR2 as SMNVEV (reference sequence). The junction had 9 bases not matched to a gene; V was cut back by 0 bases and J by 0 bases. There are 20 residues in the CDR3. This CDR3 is CASSLSRGTGGGFSNQPQHF. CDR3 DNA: TGTGCCAGCAGTTTATCGAGGGGGACAGGGGGCGGATTTAGCAATCAGCCCCAGCATTTT.

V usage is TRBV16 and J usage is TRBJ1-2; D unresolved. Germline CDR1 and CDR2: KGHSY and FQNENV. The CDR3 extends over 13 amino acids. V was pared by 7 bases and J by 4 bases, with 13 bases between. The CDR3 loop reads CASTPQRGYGYTF. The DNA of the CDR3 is TGTGCCAGCACCCCACAGCGGGGCTATGGCTACACCTTC.

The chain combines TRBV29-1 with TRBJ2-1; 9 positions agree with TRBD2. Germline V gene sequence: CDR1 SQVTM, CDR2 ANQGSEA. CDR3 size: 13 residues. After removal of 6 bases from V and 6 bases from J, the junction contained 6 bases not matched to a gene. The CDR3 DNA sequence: TGCAGCGTGATAGCGGGAGTTGGCAATGAGCAGTTCTTC. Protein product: CSVIAGVGNEQFF.

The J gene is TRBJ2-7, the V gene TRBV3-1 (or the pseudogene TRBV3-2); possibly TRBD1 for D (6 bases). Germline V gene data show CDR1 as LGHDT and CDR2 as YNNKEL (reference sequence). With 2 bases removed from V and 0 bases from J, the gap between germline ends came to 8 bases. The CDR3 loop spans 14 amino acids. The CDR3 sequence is CASSQKGHSYEQYF. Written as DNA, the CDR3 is TGTGCCAGCAGCCAAAAGGGACACTCCTACGAGCAGTACTTC.

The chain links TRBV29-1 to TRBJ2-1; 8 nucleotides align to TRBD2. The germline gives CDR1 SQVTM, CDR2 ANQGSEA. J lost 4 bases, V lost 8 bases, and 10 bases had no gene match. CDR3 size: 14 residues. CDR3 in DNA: TGCAGCTACATCCGGGGGGGCGGATACAATGAGCAGTTCTTC. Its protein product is CSYIRGGGYNEQFF.

The CDR3 bases are TGTGCCAGCAGCACTACCGGGACAGGCCCCTACGAGCAGTACTTC. This gives the protein CASSTTGTGPYEQYF. V is TRBV11-3 and J is TRBJ2-7, with 8 nucleotides matching TRBD1. V was clipped by 5 bases and J by 2 bases; unmatched bases: 8. Germline V gene sequence: CDR1 SGHNT, CDR2 YENEEA. The CDR3 is 15 residues long.